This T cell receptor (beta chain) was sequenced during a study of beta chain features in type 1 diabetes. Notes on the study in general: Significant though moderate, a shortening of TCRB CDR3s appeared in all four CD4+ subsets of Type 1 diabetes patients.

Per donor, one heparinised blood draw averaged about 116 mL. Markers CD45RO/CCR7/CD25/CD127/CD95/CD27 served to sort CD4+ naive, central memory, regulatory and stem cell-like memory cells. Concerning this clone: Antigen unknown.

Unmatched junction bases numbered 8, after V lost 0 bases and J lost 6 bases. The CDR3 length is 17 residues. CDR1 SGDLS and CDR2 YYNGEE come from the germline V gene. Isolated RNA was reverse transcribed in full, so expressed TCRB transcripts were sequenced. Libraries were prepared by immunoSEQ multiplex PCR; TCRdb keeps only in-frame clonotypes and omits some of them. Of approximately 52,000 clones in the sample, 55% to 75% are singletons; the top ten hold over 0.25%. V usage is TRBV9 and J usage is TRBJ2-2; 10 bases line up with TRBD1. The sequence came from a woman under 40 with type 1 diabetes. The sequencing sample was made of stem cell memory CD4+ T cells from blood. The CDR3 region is CASSVDLGQGGPGELFF. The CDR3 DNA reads TGTGCCAGCAGCGTAGATCTAGGACAGGGGGGGCCCGGGGAGCTGTTTTTT.